Following are 22 T cell receptor beta chains from one sample sequenced in a study of OX40 agonist ivuxolimab in advanced cancers. Libraries were prepared by immunoSEQ multiplex PCR; TCRdb keeps only in-frame clonotypes and omits some of them. The sample lists 30,000 to 45,000 clones, about 87% occurring once. Sequences were derived from CD4+ or CD8+ T cells sorted from blood, sampled in a trial of the OX40 agonist ivuxolimab. Source of these receptors: an adult with an advanced solid tumor such as melanoma, head and neck, liver or kidney cancer.

This clone appeared once. The V and J genes are TRBV28 and TRBJ1-2; TRBD1 agrees at 9 bases. With V trimmed by 4 bases and J by 6 bases, 3 bases remained unmatched. The germline V gene encodes CDR1 MDHEN and CDR2 SYDVKM. This CDR3 is built from 13 residues. The CDR3 bases are TGTGCCAGCAGTTCGACAGGGGGGGATGGCTACACCTTC. Residues: CASSSTGGDGYTF.

The chain joins TRBV18 to TRBJ1-1; possible D gene TRBD1, 6 bases. Per the germline V gene, CDR1 is KGHSH and CDR2 is LQKENI. V gave up 2 bases and J gave up 1 base, with 8 bases separating them. This CDR3 has 14 residues. The CDR3 nucleotides read TGTGCCAGCTCACCAACAGGGCCGAACACTGAAGCTTTCTTT. Encoded protein: CASSPTGPNTEAFF.

J is TRBJ1-5 and V is TRBV5-1; D ambiguous. The V end lost 0 bases, the J end lost 5 bases, and 9 bases lay between the germline ends. Germline CDR1 SGHRS, CDR2 YFSETQ. The CDR3 runs to 14 residues. CDR3 region: CASSLVPGDQPQHF. The CDR3 nucleotides read TGCGCCAGCAGCTTGGTACCAGGCGATCAGCCCCAGCATTTT.

The chain joins TRBV2 to TRBJ1-1; 7 nucleotides agree with TRBD1. V lost 6 bases to trimming and J lost 6 bases; unmatched junction nucleotides: 7. CDR1 SNHLY and CDR2 FYNNEI come from the germline V gene. CDR3 length: 13 amino acids. The CDR3: CASRRTGVPEAFF. DNA of the CDR3: TGTGCCAGCAGGCGAACAGGGGTCCCTGAAGCTTTCTTT.

The rearrangement links TRBV5-1 to TRBJ2-7, with a weak D call TRBD1 (5 bases). V dropped 4 bases and J dropped 6 bases, with 17 bases sitting between them. The CDR3 spans 14 residues. The germline CDR1 and CDR2 sequences are SGHRS and YFSETQ. The CDR3 DNA follows: TGCGCCAGCAGCACCGGCGGTCTTGGGGCCGAGCAGTACTTC. This sequence encodes CASSTGGLGAEQYF. The variable domain in full, completed from reference TRBV5-1 and TRBJ2-7, reads KAGVTQTPRYLIKTRGQQVTLSCSPISGHRSVSWYQQTPGQGLQFLFEYFSETQRNKGNFPGRFSGRQFSNSRSEMNVSTLELGDSALYLCASSTGGLGAEQYFGPGTRLTVT.

This clone was seen just once. In DNA, the CDR3 is TGTGCCAGCAGTTTAGAGGGCTGGGACAGGGGGAGTGAGCAGTACTTC. Its translation is CASSLEGWDRGSEQYF. The V gene is TRBV27, the J gene TRBJ2-7; 11 nucleotides agree with TRBD1. V lost 2 bases, J lost 7 bases, and 10 bases stayed unmatched. Germline V gene lookup returns CDR1 MNHEY and CDR2 SMNVEV (reference sequence). The CDR3 consists of 16 residues.

V and J are TRBV4-1 and TRBJ2-5; 8 nucleotides line up with TRBD2. Germline V gene lookup returns CDR1 MGHRA and CDR2 YSYEKL. V shed 3 bases, J shed 5 bases, and the junction held 8 bases outside the gene matches. CDR3 length equals 15 residues. CDR3 region: CASSQKPGGLETQYF. DNA for the CDR3: TGCGCCAGCAGCCAGAAACCGGGGGGGCTTGAGACCCAGTACTTC.

J is TRBJ2-1 and V is TRBV7-6; possible D gene TRBD1, 7 bases. V gave up 5 bases and J gave up 3 bases, with 23 bases separating them. Germline V lookup: CDR1 SGHVS, CDR2 FNYEAQ. This CDR3 is 18 amino acids long. CDR3 nucleotide sequence: TGTGCCAGCAGCCCTTCGGGGGACCGACAGGGTAACTACAATGAGCAGTTCTTC. Encoded protein: CASSPSGDRQGNYNEQFF.

Only a few counts were recorded for this clone. The J gene is TRBJ2-1, the V gene TRBV29-1; tentative D call: TRBD1 (6 bases). Germline loops: CDR1 SQVTM, CDR2 ANQGSEA. Trimming removed 4 bases from V and 1 base from J, with 11 bases in between. This CDR3 comprises 14 residues. The CDR3 nucleotides read TGCAGCGTTGTAGGGACACGTTCCTACAATGAGCAGTTCTTC. This translates into CSVVGTRSYNEQFF.

The chain has TRBV9 and TRBJ2-5, with 7 bases that match TRBD2. The CDR3 is 16 amino acids. Trimming at V came to 0 bases and at J to 1 base, leaving 6 bases not matched to a gene. Per the germline V gene, CDR1 is SGDLS and CDR2 is YYNGEE. This chain's CDR3 is CASSVGASGGQETQYF. CDR3 DNA: TGTGCCAGCAGCGTAGGGGCTAGCGGAGGCCAAGAGACCCAGTACTTC.

The chain recombines TRBV7-3 with TRBJ1-3; no clear D. The germline V and J ends were trimmed by 0 bases and 0 bases, with 6 bases remaining between them. CDR3 length equals 15 residues. Germline V CDR1 and CDR2: SGHTA, FQGTGA. The CDR3 is CASSLTGLSGNTIYF. The CDR3 coding sequence is TGTGCCAGCAGCTTAACTGGTCTCTCTGGAAACACCATATATTTT.

The table lists this clone with a count of one. The chain combines TRBV30 with TRBJ2-7, with 9 bases fitting TRBD1. Trimming cost V 5 bases and J 6 bases; bases outside gene matches: 11. CDR3 length: 14 residues. Looked up from germline, CDR1 is GTSNPN and CDR2 is SVGIG (reference sequence). CDR3 region: CAWGTGTGPGEQYF. The DNA of the CDR3 is TGTGCCTGGGGGACCGGGACAGGGCCAGGCGAGCAGTACTTC.

CDR3: CSAVHGNTEAFF. CDR3 sequence (DNA): TGCAGCGCGGTCCACGGGAACACTGAAGCTTTCTTT. The chain employs TRBV29-1 and TRBJ1-1; the D is unclear. Germline-derived CDR1 and CDR2 are SQVTM and ANQGSEA. CDR3 length: 12 residues. Trimming pared 7 bases from V and 1 base from J, leaving 10 bases between.

The rearrangement uses TRBV29-1 and TRBJ1-4; D may be TRBD1 (6 bases). The germline V gene has CDR1 SQVTM and CDR2 ANQGSEA. V lost 4 bases and J 8 bases, leaving 11 bases between the germline ends. The CDR3 consists of 12 residues. The CDR3: CSVAGDREKLFF. The CDR3 nucleotides read TGCAGCGTTGCAGGGGACCGGGAAAAACTGTTTTTT.

This chain uses TRBV5-5 with TRBJ2-2; D is unclear. With 3 bases removed from V and 3 bases from J, the gap between germline ends came to 12 bases. The CDR3 totals 15 residues. CDR1 SGHKS and CDR2 YYEKEE come from the germline V gene (reference sequence). CDR3 nucleotide sequence: TGTGCCAGCAGCTGGCCAGTGAGATACACCGGGGAGCTGTTTTTT. This gives the protein CASSWPVRYTGELFF.

The gene calls are TRBV9 and TRBJ2-6, with 7 bases matching TRBD2. The CDR3 sequence is 18 residues long. J gave up 1 base and V 0 bases, and 7 bases lay outside the gene matches. Germline V gene sequence: CDR1 SGDLS, CDR2 YYNGEE. The CDR3 here is CASSVGIAGRSGANVLTF. For the CDR3, the DNA is TGTGCCAGCAGCGTAGGAATAGCGGGTAGATCTGGGGCCAACGTCCTGACTTTC.

This chain links TRBV5-1 with TRBJ2-5, with D hard to call. The V and J ends lost 0 bases and 7 bases respectively, with 10 bases between them. The germline V gene encodes CDR1 SGHRS and CDR2 YFSETQ. The CDR3 is 13 amino acids. The CDR3 DNA reads as TGCGCCAGCAGCTTGGATGCAGGTCGGACCCAGTACTTC. It is translated as CASSLDAGRTQYF.

This chain uses TRBV2 with TRBJ2-5; 7 nucleotides agree with TRBD2. CDR3 size: 14 residues. Trimming cost V 4 bases and J 3 bases; bases outside gene matches: 5. Looked up from germline, CDR1 is SNHLY and CDR2 is FYNNEI. The chain's CDR3 is CASSVTSAKETQYF. In DNA, the CDR3 is TGTGCCAGCAGTGTAACTAGCGCCAAAGAGACCCAGTACTTC.

The chain is built from TRBV5-6 and TRBJ1-1, with TRBD1 as a possible D gene (5 bases). CDR1 and CDR2 (germline): SGHDT, YYEEEE. The CDR3 sequence is 14 residues long. Trimming left V 3 bases short and J 0 bases short, with 9 bases between. The CDR3 here is CASSSQGVNTEAFF. The CDR3, as DNA: TGTGCCAGCAGCTCCCAAGGGGTGAACACTGAAGCTTTCTTT.

The rearrangement links TRBV7-9 to TRBJ2-6; D is possibly TRBD1 (6 bases). The CDR3 extends over 19 amino acids. The V gene's germline CDR1 is SEHNR and CDR2 FQNEAQ (reference sequence). Trimming shortened V by 2 bases and J by 0 bases, and 17 bases separated the two germline ends. CDR3 DNA sequence: TGTGCCAGCAGCTTACGTATGGGGGCCTCGGTCTCTGGGGCCAACGTCCTGACTTTC. It codes for CASSLRMGASVSGANVLTF.

This clone was detected only a few times. Distinct nucleotide sequences in the sample also encode this CDR3. The gene calls are TRBV2 and TRBJ2-7, with TRBD1 matching over 9 bases. With V trimmed by 8 bases and J by 1 base, 3 bases remained unmatched. Germline CDR1 and CDR2: SNHLY and FYNNEI. The CDR3 consists of 13 residues. CDR3 protein: CASGGQGSYEQYF. The CDR3 DNA sequence: TGTGCCAGCGGGGGACAGGGTTCCTACGAGCAGTACTTC.

The chain couples TRBV6-5 to TRBJ2-3; the D gene is possibly TRBD2 (6 bases). The V and J ends lost 10 bases and 2 bases respectively, with 13 bases between them. Germline assignment: CDR1 MNHEY and CDR2 SVGAGI. CDR3 length: 13 amino acids. CDR3 sequence (DNA): TGTGCCACGCGAGGGACTTTCACAGATACGCAGTATTTT. This encodes CATRGTFTDTQYF.